Reported below is one T cell receptor (beta chain). This record belongs to a study of blood T cell repertoires in COVID-19. On the study more broadly: T cells, B-cell-depleted T cells, or PBMCs provided the cDNA or gDNA that served as material.

Generated by immunoSEQ multiplex PCR, the TCRdb table keeps only in-frame clones and is missing some. The sample shows fewer than 250,000 clones, roughly 89% of them seen only once. Germline assignment: CDR1 MGHRA and CDR2 YSYEKL. The ends were cut back, 1 base at V and 4 bases at J, with 20 bases in the middle. CDR3 length equals 18 residues. The TCR comes from a young man who had been exposed to COVID-19. The sequenced material came from PBMCs or T cells enriched from blood (not recorded which). The rearrangement joins TRBV4-1 to TRBJ1-5; possibly TRBD1 for D (6 bases). The CDR3, as DNA: TGCGCCAGCAGCCAAGCCCTGCGGGGGCGTAGAGGAAATCAGCCCCAGCATTTT. Its protein is CASSQALRGRRGNQPQHF.